This entry describes one T cell receptor (beta chain). Antigen unknown. This specimen comes from a study of cytomegalovirus exposure and HLA in healthy donors. General study points: Some segments of the V type, notably TRBV6-2 and TRBV6-3, were excluded as indistinguishable.

Primers included in the PCR were 60 Vbeta and 13 Jbeta primers. The table came from immunoSEQ multiplex PCR; TCRdb's copy has only in-frame clones and leaves some out. The sample carries under 150,000 clones, over 70% recorded once. Per the germline V gene, CDR1 is SNHLY and CDR2 is FYNNEI. Unmatched junction bases numbered 10, after V lost 5 bases and J lost 7 bases. This CDR3 contains 15 residues. The source material was PBMCs. This clonotype was sampled from a woman in her forties in good health and CMV-seronegative. This chain links TRBV2 with TRBJ1-5, with 8 nucleotides matching TRBD1. The CDR3 DNA follows: TGTGCCAGCAGTCCCCTGGGCAGGGGGCAACAGCCCCAGCATTTT. Translation gives CASSPLGRGQQPQHF.